The next 26 T cell receptor beta chains were all read from a single sample in a study of PD-1 blockade in classical Hodgkin lymphoma. The time point denotes: cycle 4 day 1 (C4D1), after 5 to 7 weeks of nivolumab. There was relapse after autologous stem cell transplantation in every patient, and there was variation in brentuximab vedotin exposure. Sequenced by immunoSEQ multiplex PCR; TCRdb stores in-frame clones only, minus some. This table has over 85,000 clones, approximately 90% appearing once. The input for sequencing was peripheral blood mononuclear cells (PBMCs), taken before the fourth cycle of nivolumab. Receptors were obtained from a human donor with classical Hodgkin lymphoma.

This chain uses TRBV29-1 with TRBJ2-3; possibly TRBD1 for D (5 bases). Per the germline V gene, CDR1 is SQVTM and CDR2 is ANQGSEA. The CDR3 has 14 amino acids. Trimming left V 6 bases short and J 4 bases short, with 17 bases between. The CDR3 reads CSVPRQGNSDTQYF. CDR3 DNA: TGCAGCGTGCCCCGGCAGGGAAACTCAGATACGCAGTATTTT.

The J gene is TRBJ1-1, the V gene TRBV7-3; D not certain. The CDR3 length is 14 residues. Trimming removed 1 base from V and 4 bases from J, with 10 bases in between. Germline values: CDR1 SGHTA, CDR2 FQGTGA. CDR3 in amino acids: CASSLRLSGTEAFF. DNA for the CDR3: TGTGCCAGCAGCTTAAGATTGTCGGGCACTGAAGCTTTCTTT.

The chain carries TRBV2 and TRBJ2-1; D ambiguous. The germline V and J ends were trimmed by 4 bases and 2 bases, with 6 bases remaining between them. The CDR3 runs 13 residues. Germline lookup yields CDR1 SNHLY and CDR2 FYNNEI. The CDR3 sequence: CASSVDTYNEQFF. In DNA, the CDR3 is TGTGCCAGCAGTGTCGACACCTACAATGAGCAGTTCTTC.

The V call is TRBV7-9, the J call TRBJ1-3; 7 nucleotides line up with TRBD1. V was clipped by 4 bases and J by 1 base; unmatched bases: 16. CDR3 length equals 19 residues. Looked up from germline, CDR1 is SEHNR and CDR2 is FQNEAQ (reference sequence). CDR3 coding DNA: TGTGCCAGCAGCTCCAGACTCTCCTACAGGGGCTATTCTGGAAACACCATATATTTT. Translated, it gives CASSSRLSYRGYSGNTIYF.

The V and J genes are TRBV7-9 and TRBJ1-2; weak D call: TRBD1 (6 bases). Germline loops: CDR1 SEHNR, CDR2 FQNEAQ (reference sequence). The CDR3 is 12 residues long. V was trimmed by 3 bases and J by 7 bases, leaving 9 bases between them. The CDR3 DNA reads TGTGCCAGCAGCTTGACAGGAACTGGCTACACCTTC. Translation: CASSLTGTGYTF. The variable domain in full, completed from reference TRBV7-9 and TRBJ1-2, reads DTGVSQNPRHKITKRGQNVTFRCDPISEHNRLYWYRQTLGQGPEFLTYFQNEAQLEKSRLLSDRFSAERPKGSFSTLEIQRTEQGDSAMYLCASSLTGTGYTFGSGTRLTVV.

This chain uses TRBV18 with TRBJ2-5; 8 nucleotides agree with TRBD2. Trimming cost V 5 bases and J 1 base; bases outside gene matches: 9. The CDR3 is made up of 16 amino acids. In germline, CDR1 is KGHSH, CDR2 LQKENI. The CDR3 protein is CASSLTGTRVQETQYF. CDR3 sequence (DNA): TGTGCCAGCTCATTAACCGGGACTAGAGTCCAAGAGACCCAGTACTTC.

V gene TRBV5-6 combines with J gene TRBJ1-2, with unresolved D. CDR1 is SGHDT and CDR2 is YYEEEE in the germline V gene. This CDR3 has 13 residues. V shed 2 bases and J shed 1 base, with 6 bases lying between them. CDR3 region: CASSFLGNYGYTF. The CDR3 nucleotides read TGTGCCAGCAGCTTCTTGGGTAACTATGGCTACACCTTC.

The chain recombines TRBV7-2 with TRBJ2-1; D remains ambiguous. V lost 5 bases to trimming and J lost 10 bases, with 12 bases between them. This CDR3 spans 12 amino acids. Per the germline V gene, CDR1 is SGHTA and CDR2 is FQGNSA. The CDR3 nucleotides are TGTGCCAGCAGCCCCTCCGGGTTAGAGCAGTTCTTC. As protein: CASSPSGLEQFF.

The V gene is TRBV11-2, the J gene TRBJ2-7, with a weak D call TRBD2 (5 bases). The CDR3 loop spans 16 amino acids. Trimming removed 4 bases at V and 2 bases at J, with 18 bases between. Germline V CDR1 and CDR2: SGHAT, FQNNGV. The CDR3 spells CASSWRVASQTYEQYF. DNA for the CDR3: TGTGCCAGCAGCTGGAGAGTGGCTAGCCAGACCTACGAGCAGTACTTC.

The chain links TRBV6-6 to TRBJ1-2, with D unresolved. This CDR3 region has 14 residues. Trimming removed 0 bases from V and 8 bases from J, with 13 bases in between. Germline V gene sequence: CDR1 MNHNY, CDR2 SVGAGI (reference sequence). CDR3 coding DNA: TGTGCCAGCAGTTACTCGGGAGGGTTGGACGGCTACACCTTC. It encodes CASSYSGGLDGYTF.

The V and J genes are TRBV6-6 and TRBJ1-4, with TRBD1 identical over 8 bases. This CDR3 is built from 16 residues. Trimming removed 6 bases from V and 2 bases from J; junction bases left unmatched: 8. Germline CDR1 MNHNY, CDR2 SVGAGI (reference sequence). DNA of the CDR3: TGTGCCAGCAGCGGACAGGGTCAGATTACTAATGAAAAACTGTTTTTT. The encoded protein is CASSGQGQITNEKLFF.

This clone was seen just once. This sequence joins TRBV5-8 and TRBJ1-1, with 9 positions matching TRBD1. The CDR3 extends over 14 amino acids. Unmatched junction bases numbered 3, after V lost 4 bases and J lost 2 bases. The germline gives CDR1 SGHTS, CDR2 YDEGEE. The CDR3 is CASSVGQGNTEAFF. The CDR3 region has the DNA TGTGCCAGCAGCGTGGGACAGGGAAACACTGAAGCTTTCTTT. Full variable domain (outside the CDR3, taken from reference TRBV5-8 and TRBJ1-1): EAGVTQSPTHLIKTRGQQATLRCSPISGHTSVYWYQQALGLGLQFLLWYDEGEERNRGNFPPRFSGRQFPNYSSELNVNALELEDSALYLCASSVGQGNTEAFFGQGTRLTVV.

The rearrangement joins TRBV5-1 to TRBJ2-1; the D gene is possibly TRBD1 (5 bases). CDR1 and CDR2 (germline): SGHRS, YFSETQ. The CDR3 has 15 amino acids. Trimming took off 4 bases at V and 7 bases at J, with 18 bases between the two ends. CDR3 sequence (DNA): TGCGCCAGCAGCCCCCCAATGCAGGGTGAGAATGAGCAGTTCTTC. Protein: CASSPPMQGENEQFF.

The chain has TRBV7-6 and TRBJ2-3, with TRBD2 identical over 8 bases. The CDR3 length is 15 residues. CDR1 is SGHVS and CDR2 is FNYEAQ in the germline V gene. Trimming removed 5 bases from V and 2 bases from J; junction bases left unmatched: 6. DNA for the CDR3: TGTGCCAGCAGCCTCAGCGGGGGCACCACAGATACGCAGTATTTT. Its protein product is CASSLSGGTTDTQYF.

This clone has a handful of counts. The chain carries TRBV10-3 and TRBJ1-6, with 7 bases that match TRBD1. The CDR3 length is 15 residues. Germline V gives CDR1 ENHRY, CDR2 SYGVKD. J gave up 8 bases and V 0 bases, and 4 bases lay outside the gene matches. The CDR3 sequence: CAISESGTVHSPLHF. CDR3 sequence (DNA): TGTGCCATCAGTGAGTCCGGGACAGTGCATTCACCCCTCCACTTT.

This chain joins TRBV5-6 and TRBJ2-3; 9 bases are shared with TRBD1. V lost 3 bases to trimming and J lost 4 bases; unmatched junction nucleotides: 9. The CDR3 totals 16 residues. CDR1 and CDR2 from the germline V gene are SGHDT and YYEEEE. The CDR3 DNA is TGTGCCAGCAGCTCATACGGGACAGGGAGTGCAGATACGCAGTATTTT. Translated, it gives CASSSYGTGSADTQYF.

The J gene is TRBJ2-7, the V gene TRBV7-9, with 8 nucleotides matching TRBD2. The CDR3 has 13 amino acids. Germline V CDR1 and CDR2: SEHNR, FQNEAQ (reference sequence). V gave up 1 base and J gave up 6 bases; unmatched junction bases: 2. The CDR3: CASSLEAGVEQYF. The CDR3 bases are TGTGCCAGCAGCTTAGAAGCGGGGGTCGAGCAGTACTTC.

This chain joins TRBV4-3 and TRBJ2-6, with D uncertain. V was trimmed by 4 bases and J by 2 bases, leaving 9 bases between them. CDR3 length: 15 amino acids. Germline CDR1 LGHNA, CDR2 YSLEER. The DNA for the CDR3 is TGCGCCAGCAGCCCGCGGTCAACTGGGGCCAACGTCCTGACTTTC. It specifies CASSPRSTGANVLTF.

The chain is built from TRBV11-2 and TRBJ1-1, with D uncertain. V dropped 3 bases and J dropped 3 bases, with 5 bases sitting between them. CDR1 and CDR2 from the germline V gene are SGHAT and FQNNGV. The CDR3 is 12 amino acids. CDR3 protein: CASSLSYTEAFF. Written as DNA, the CDR3 is TGTGCCAGCAGCTTGTCTTACACTGAAGCTTTCTTT.

This chain uses TRBV30 with TRBJ1-3; perhaps TRBD1 as D (6 bases). The ends were cut back, 2 bases at V and 0 bases at J, with 23 bases in the middle. Per germline, CDR1 GTSNPN and CDR2 SVGIG (reference sequence). The CDR3 spans 19 residues. The CDR3 DNA reads as TGTGCCTGGAGTCCTCCGACAGGAAGAAAGATCCACTCTGGAAACACCATATATTTT. The encoded protein is CAWSPPTGRKIHSGNTIYF.

The V and J genes are TRBV5-1 and TRBJ1-1; D gene ambiguous. V lost 2 bases and J 1 base, leaving 6 bases between the germline ends. This CDR3 comprises 13 residues. Germline-derived CDR1 and CDR2 are SGHRS and YFSETQ. CDR3 sequence reads: CASSFSGNTEAFF. CDR3 DNA sequence: TGCGCCAGCAGCTTCTCGGGGAACACTGAAGCTTTCTTT. The entire variable domain, with the rest obtained from reference TRBV5-1 and TRBJ1-1, is as follows: KAGVTQTPRYLIKTRGQQVTLSCSPISGHRSVSWYQQTPGQGLQFLFEYFSETQRNKGNFPGRFSGRQFSNSRSEMNVSTLELGDSALYLCASSFSGNTEAFFGQGTRLTVV.

This chain links TRBV30 with TRBJ1-5; D is unclear. The germline gives CDR1 GTSNPN, CDR2 SVGIG (reference sequence). V was pared by 3 bases and J by 4 bases, with 10 bases between. The CDR3 totals 13 residues. The chain's CDR3 is CAWRAGHNQPQHF. The CDR3 DNA is TGTGCCTGGAGGGCCGGGCATAATCAGCCCCAGCATTTT.

This clone counts as medium-sized. The chain has TRBV2 and TRBJ1-2; 8 bases are a match to TRBD1. J gave up 2 bases and V 6 bases, and 2 bases lay outside the gene matches. Germline V lookup: CDR1 SNHLY, CDR2 FYNNEI. CDR3 length equals 13 residues. The CDR3 loop is CASRGDRNYGYTF. For the CDR3, the DNA is TGTGCCAGCAGAGGGGACAGGAACTATGGCTACACCTTC.

In this sample, this clone turned up once. This chain joins TRBV20-1 and TRBJ2-5; D is perhaps TRBD2 (5 bases). V lost 5 bases, J lost 3 bases, and 7 bases lay in between. CDR3 length equals 11 residues. CDR1 DFQATT and CDR2 SNEGSKA come from the germline V gene (reference sequence). CDR3 region: CSAAGEETQYF. The CDR3 DNA reads TGCAGTGCTGCCGGGGAAGAGACCCAGTACTTC.

This chain links TRBV11-1 with TRBJ2-7; 10 positions match TRBD1. The CDR3 contains 14 residues. The J segment lost 3 bases and the V segment lost 5 bases, leaving 4 bases of the junction unmatched. The germline V gene encodes CDR1 SGHAT and CDR2 FQDESV (reference sequence). Here the CDR3 reads CASSNRDRGYEQYF. As DNA, the CDR3 is TGTGCCAGCAGCAACCGGGACAGGGGCTACGAGCAGTACTTC.

The chain has TRBV4-3 and TRBJ1-4; no clear D gene. CDR3 length: 14 residues. CDR1 and CDR2 (germline): LGHNA, YSLEER. Trimming stripped 1 base from V and 2 bases from J, with 5 bases between. CDR3 nucleotides: TGCGCCAGCAGCCAAGTGGGGACTAATGAAAAACTGTTTTTT. It is translated as CASSQVGTNEKLFF.